A selection of T cell receptor beta chains follows, all from one sample in a study of blood T cell repertoires in COVID-19. Profiled with immunoSEQ multiplex PCR; TCRdb holds only in-frame clones, not every one. The sample carries fewer than 400,000 clones, approximately 87% recorded once. Input material: PBMCs or T cells enriched from blood (not recorded which). The source of these receptors is a woman aged 50 to 65 who had recovered from COVID-19. CDR3s include the opening cysteine and the closing phenylalanine or tryptophan. D genes are given only for firm matches. Clone size, where shown, is once, few, many, or a class for clones that have expanded.

clone_size	v_call	d_call	j_call	cdr3_nt	cdr3_aa
.	TRBV11-2	TRBD1	TRBJ1-4	TGTGCCAGCAGCTTGGGGACAGGGGTTGGAAATGAAAAACTGTTTTTT	CASSLGTGVGNEKLFF
.	TRBV15	TRBD1	TRBJ1-5	TGTGCCACCAGCTCTGGGACAGGGGGCGCCCAGCCCCAGCATTTT	CATSSGTGGAQPQHF
once	TRBV14	.	TRBJ1-2	TGTGCCAGCAGCCAAGCCAGGGGTCTGCACTATGGCTACACCTTC	CASSQARGLHYGYTF
.	TRBV7-9	TRBD1	TRBJ2-1	TGTGCCAGCAGCTTAGATGGGACAGGGGGGCCCAATGAGCAGTTCTTC	CASSLDGTGGPNEQFF
.	TRBV5-1	.	TRBJ1-1	TGCGCCAGCAGCTTGGAACTGATGAACACTGAAGCTTTCTTT	CASSLELMNTEAFF
.	TRBV7-2	.	TRBJ1-1	TGTGCCAGCAACGTACAGGGAAACACTGAAGCTTTCTTT	CASNVQGNTEAFF
.	TRBV30	.	TRBJ2-3	TGTGCCTGGAACCCGGACGGGAACACAGATACGCAGTATTTT	CAWNPDGNTDTQYF
.	TRBV2	.	TRBJ1-2	TGTGCCAGCCGACAAGTAAACTATGGCTACACCTTC	CASRQVNYGYTF
.	TRBV5-1	.	TRBJ2-1	TGCGCCAGCAGCTTGGCGGCAGATCGACTAGGTGAGCAGTTCTTC	CASSLAADRLGEQFF
.	TRBV4-1	.	TRBJ1-1	TGCGCCAGCACCATGGGAGGAGGGGGGGCGAACACTGAAGCTTTCTTT	CASTMGGGGANTEAFF
once	TRBV15	TRBD2	TRBJ2-2	TGTGCCACCAGCAGAGATCGAGCGGGGGTGAACACCGGGGAGCTGTTTTTT	CATSRDRAGVNTGELFF
.	TRBV4-2	TRBD2	TRBJ2-3	TGTGCCAGCAGCCCGGGTGCGGGGGGTAATACGCAGTATTTT	CASSPGAGGNTQYF
once	TRBV20-1	.	TRBJ2-1	TGCAGCGCGGGGGCATACAATGAGCAGTTCTTC	CSAGAYNEQFF
.	TRBV2	TRBD1	TRBJ1-5	TGTGCCAGTAGACCGACAGGGGTCATCCACCCCCAGCATTTT	CASRPTGVIHPQHF
.	TRBV5-1	TRBD1	TRBJ1-2	TGCGCCAGCAGCGGACAGGGCTACTATGGCTACACCTTC	CASSGQGYYGYTF
.	TRBV24-1	.	TRBJ2-6	TGTGCCACCAGTGCCTCTCCGGGACAAGCCTCTGGGGCCAACGTCCTGACTTTC	CATSASPGQASGANVLTF
once	TRBV3-1/TRBV3-2	.	TRBJ1-3	TGTGCCAGCAGCCCTCGGACAAATGGAAACACCATATATTTT	CASSPRTNGNTIYF
.	TRBV27	TRBD1	TRBJ2-1	TGTGCCAGTACGCCGGGACAGGCCTACAATGAGCAGTTCTTC	CASTPGQAYNEQFF
.	TRBV10-3	.	TRBJ1-5	TGTGCCATCAGTGAGGTGTCAACAGTCTCTAGCAATCAGCCCCAGCATTTT	CAISEVSTVSSNQPQHF
.	TRBV24-1	.	TRBJ2-3	TGTGCCACCACCCAACGGGATACAGATACGCAGTATTTT	CATTQRDTDTQYF
.	TRBV29-1	.	TRBJ1-1	TGCAGCGTTGAGTTACGGTTGAACACTGAAGCTTTCTTT	CSVELRLNTEAFF
.	TRBV27	.	TRBJ2-1	TGTGCCAGCAGAATAGTGGCAGGGGCTTTTCTGTTCTTC	CASRIVAGAFLFF
.	TRBV24-1	TRBD1	TRBJ2-2	TGTGCCACCAGTGACCGTACAGGGGTGGGAACCGGGGAGCTGTTTTTT	CATSDRTGVGTGELFF
.	TRBV2	.	TRBJ2-2	TGTGCCAGTAGGGACTCGAACACCGGGGAGCTGTTTTTT	CASRDSNTGELFF
.	TRBV2	TRBD1	TRBJ2-7	TGTGCCAGCAGCCGGGACAGGGTGAACGAGCAGTACTTC	CASSRDRVNEQYF
.	TRBV2	.	TRBJ2-3	TGTGCCAGCAGTGAAGCGCCTTTTATGAGCGCTGGCACAGATACGCAGTATTTT	CASSEAPFMSAGTDTQYF
.	TRBV4-2	TRBD2	TRBJ2-4	TGTGCCAGCAGCCAAGGTGGGGAGGGAAGAAGAAACATTCAGTACTTC	CASSQGGEGRRNIQYF
.	TRBV30	.	TRBJ2-1	TGTGCCTGGGGATGGACTCCAGGGGATGAGCAGTTCTTC	CAWGWTPGDEQFF
.	TRBV27	.	TRBJ2-1	TGTGCCAGCAGTTTATTGAGGGGGAATGAGCAGTTCTTC	CASSLLRGNEQFF
.	TRBV10-3	TRBD1	TRBJ1-1	TGTGCCATACAACAGGGGGAAACTGAAGCTTTCTTT	CAIQQGETEAFF
.	TRBV10-1	.	TRBJ1-6	TGCGCCAGCAGTGATTACATCAATTCACCCCTCCACTTT	CASSDYINSPLHF
.	TRBV2	.	TRBJ2-7	TGTGCCAGCAGTCCTACAGGGTACGAGCAGTACTTC	CASSPTGYEQYF
.	TRBV2	TRBD1	TRBJ1-6	TGTGCCAGCAGTCTCACCCGGGACAGGGTTTTCAATTCACCCCTCCACTTT	CASSLTRDRVFNSPLHF
.	TRBV5-6	.	TRBJ2-1	TGTGCCAGCAGCTTCGGCGGGGTGGGTTTTGCCTACAATGAGCAGTTCTTC	CASSFGGVGFAYNEQFF
.	TRBV27	TRBD1	TRBJ2-7	TGTGCCAGCAGGGTTACAGGGGCGGGCCTCTACGAGCAGTACTTC	CASRVTGAGLYEQYF
.	TRBV4-1	.	TRBJ1-2	TGCGCCAGCAGCCCGGTCGGGCTGACGGACTTCTATGGCTACACCTTC	CASSPVGLTDFYGYTF
.	TRBV6-2/TRBV6-3	.	TRBJ1-1	TGTGCCAGCAGTTACCTTAGAACCACTGAAGCTTTCTTT	CASSYLRTTEAFF
.	TRBV27	TRBD1	TRBJ1-4	TGTGCCAGCAGCACTATTCAGGGGGCGGGTGAAAAACTGTTTTTT	CASSTIQGAGEKLFF
.	TRBV3-1/TRBV3-2	.	TRBJ2-5	TGTGCCAGCAGCGCCCGGAGGCAGAAAGAGACCCAGTACTTC	CASSARRQKETQYF
.	TRBV24-1	TRBD1	TRBJ2-5	TGTGCCACCAGTGATTGGGGACAGGGGTATCAAGAGACCCAGTACTTC	CATSDWGQGYQETQYF
.	TRBV4-2	.	TRBJ1-6	TGTGCCAGCAGCCACCCCGGCGGGAATTCACCCCTCCACTTT	CASSHPGGNSPLHF
.	TRBV28	TRBD1	TRBJ2-7	TGTGCCAGCAGTTTATCGGCAGGGGGCGCATCCTACGAGCAGTACTTC	CASSLSAGGASYEQYF
.	TRBV10-3	.	TRBJ2-7	TGTGCCCCCCTCCCCGGGACACGCTACGAGCAGTACTTC	CAPLPGTRYEQYF
.	TRBV6-5	.	TRBJ1-1	TGTGCCAGCAGCAGGAGTTCAGGGGTGAACACTGAAGCTTTCTTT	CASSRSSGVNTEAFF
.	TRBV27	TRBD2	TRBJ2-7	TGTGCCAGCCAAGCGACGGGGGGATTCTCCTACGAGCAGTACTTC	CASQATGGFSYEQYF
.	TRBV28	.	TRBJ1-2	TGTGCCAGCAGTTTATACGTCGGGGGGAACTATGGCTACACCTTC	CASSLYVGGNYGYTF
.	TRBV7-2	TRBD1	TRBJ2-1	TGTGCCAGCAGCGCGACAGGGTCTGGTGTTGGTTCCTACAATGAGCAGTTCTTC	CASSATGSGVGSYNEQFF
.	TRBV7-9	.	TRBJ2-1	TGTGCCAGCAGCTGGATCCGGAGGGCTGACAATGAGCAGTTCTTC	CASSWIRRADNEQFF
few	TRBV7-6	TRBD1	TRBJ2-2	TGTGCCAGCAGCTTAGGAGGGGGCTGGGAGCTGTTTTTT	CASSLGGGWELFF